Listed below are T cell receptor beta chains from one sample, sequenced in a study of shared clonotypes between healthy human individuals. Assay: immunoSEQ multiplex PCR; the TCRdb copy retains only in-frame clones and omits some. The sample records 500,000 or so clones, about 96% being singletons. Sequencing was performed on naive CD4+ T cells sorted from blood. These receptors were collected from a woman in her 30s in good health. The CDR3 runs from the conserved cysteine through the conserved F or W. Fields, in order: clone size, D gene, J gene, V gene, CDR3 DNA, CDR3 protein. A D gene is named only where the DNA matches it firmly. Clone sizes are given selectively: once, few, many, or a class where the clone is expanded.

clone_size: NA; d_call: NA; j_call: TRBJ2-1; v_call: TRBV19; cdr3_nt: TGTGCCAGCTGGTCGGGGGACTATGAGCAGTTCTTC; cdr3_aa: CASWSGDYEQFF
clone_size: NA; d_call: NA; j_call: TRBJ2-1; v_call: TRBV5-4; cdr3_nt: TGTGCCAGCAGCTTGGGTACGGGAGCCTACAATGAGCAGTTCTTC; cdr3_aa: CASSLGTGAYNEQFF
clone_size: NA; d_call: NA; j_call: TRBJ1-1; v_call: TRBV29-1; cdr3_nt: TGCAGCGTTGATAATGAACAGGGATTGGAGATGAACACTGAAGCTTTCTTT; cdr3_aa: CSVDNEQGLEMNTEAFF
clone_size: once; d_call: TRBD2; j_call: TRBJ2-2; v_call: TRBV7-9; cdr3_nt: TGTGCCAGCAGCCCGAGGAGGACTAGCGGGTTCGGGGAGCTGTTTTTT; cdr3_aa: CASSPRRTSGFGELFF
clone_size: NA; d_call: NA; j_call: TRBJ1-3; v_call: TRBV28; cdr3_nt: TGTGCCAGCAGTTCAACGGTCTCTGGAAACACCATATATTTT; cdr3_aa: CASSSTVSGNTIYF
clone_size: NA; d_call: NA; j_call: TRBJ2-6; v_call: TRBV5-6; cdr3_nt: TGTGCCAGCAGCTTGGAGGCCAACGTCCTGACTTTC; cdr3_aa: CASSLEANVLTF
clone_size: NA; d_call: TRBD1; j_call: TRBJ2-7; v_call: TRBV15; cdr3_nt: TGTGCCACCAGCAGAGGTAGGACAGGGACGTACGAGCAGTACTTC; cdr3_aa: CATSRGRTGTYEQYF
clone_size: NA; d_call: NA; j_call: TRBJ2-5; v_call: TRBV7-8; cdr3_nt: TGTGCCAGCAGCTTCGTCAGGGCAGAGACCCAGTACTTC; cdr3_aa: CASSFVRAETQYF
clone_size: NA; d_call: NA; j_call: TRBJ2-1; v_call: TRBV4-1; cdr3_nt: TGCGCCAGCAGCCGCATACTGGGCGATGAGCAGTTCTTC; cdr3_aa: CASSRILGDEQFF
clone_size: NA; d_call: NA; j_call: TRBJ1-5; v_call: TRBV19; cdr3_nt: TGTGCCAGTAGTATACGGGCCAGGGGCAATCAGCCCCAGCATTTT; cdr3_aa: CASSIRARGNQPQHF
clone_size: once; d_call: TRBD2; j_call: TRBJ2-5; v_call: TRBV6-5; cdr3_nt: TGTGCCAGCAGTTACTCTCCCAGCGGGAGCGGGGAGACCCAGTACTTC; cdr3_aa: CASSYSPSGSGETQYF
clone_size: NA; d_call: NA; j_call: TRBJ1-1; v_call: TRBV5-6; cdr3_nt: TGTGCCAGCAGCCCAACCTCGGACAGATTGAACACTGAAGCTTTCTTT; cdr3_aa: CASSPTSDRLNTEAFF
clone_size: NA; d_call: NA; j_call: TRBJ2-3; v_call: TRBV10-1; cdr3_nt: TGCGCCAGCAGTGATTCGCAAGACACAGATACGCAGTATTTT; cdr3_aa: CASSDSQDTDTQYF
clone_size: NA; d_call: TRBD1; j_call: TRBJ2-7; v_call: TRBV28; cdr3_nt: TGTGCCAGCAGGTCCGCAGGGGGCGATTCCTACGAGCAGTACTTC; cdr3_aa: CASRSAGGDSYEQYF
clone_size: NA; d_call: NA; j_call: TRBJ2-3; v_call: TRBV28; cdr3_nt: TGTGCCAGCACCTCTGTGGAAGATACGCAGTATTTT; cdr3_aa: CASTSVEDTQYF
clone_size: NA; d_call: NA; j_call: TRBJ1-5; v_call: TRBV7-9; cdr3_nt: TGTGCCAGCAGCTTAGGGGGTCGGCACAGGAATCAGCCCCAGCATTTT; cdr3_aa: CASSLGGRHRNQPQHF
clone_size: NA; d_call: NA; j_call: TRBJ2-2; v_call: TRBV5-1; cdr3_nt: TGCGCCAGCAGCCGGGAAGCCACCGGGGAGCTGTTTTTT; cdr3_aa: CASSREATGELFF
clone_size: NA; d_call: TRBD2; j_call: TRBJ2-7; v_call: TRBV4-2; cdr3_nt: TGTGCCAGCAGCCAAGATCCACAGGCGGGAGCCTACGAGCAGTACTTC; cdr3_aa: CASSQDPQAGAYEQYF
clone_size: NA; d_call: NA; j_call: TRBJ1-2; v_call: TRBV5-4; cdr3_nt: TGTGCCAGCAGCTTTGAGGGACAATATGGCTACACCTTC; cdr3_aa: CASSFEGQYGYTF
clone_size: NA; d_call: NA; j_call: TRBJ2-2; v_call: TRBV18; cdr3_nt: TGTGCCAGCTCACAACCGGGACCTCACACCGGGGAGCTGTTTTTT; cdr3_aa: CASSQPGPHTGELFF
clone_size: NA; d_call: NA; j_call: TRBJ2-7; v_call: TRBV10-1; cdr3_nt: TGCGCCAGCAGTGATGGGACGCAAGGACGTGGCTACGAGCAGTACTTC; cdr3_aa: CASSDGTQGRGYEQYF
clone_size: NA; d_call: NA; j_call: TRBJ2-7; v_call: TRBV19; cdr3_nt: TGTGCCAGCCGCACTGGGACGAAGCCCACCTACGAGCAGTACTTC; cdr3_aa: CASRTGTKPTYEQYF
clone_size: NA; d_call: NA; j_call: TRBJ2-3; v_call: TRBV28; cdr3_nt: TGTGCCAGCAGCAAACTCTGGGGCCGCACAGATACGCAGTATTTT; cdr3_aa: CASSKLWGRTDTQYF
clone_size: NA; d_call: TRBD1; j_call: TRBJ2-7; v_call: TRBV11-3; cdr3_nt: TGTGCCAGCAGCTTATTCGGGACAGGGTCCTACGAGCAGTACTTC; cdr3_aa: CASSLFGTGSYEQYF
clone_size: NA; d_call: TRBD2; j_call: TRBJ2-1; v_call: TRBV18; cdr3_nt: TGTGCCAGCTCACCATCACTAGCGGGGTACAATGAGCAGTTCTTC; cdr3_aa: CASSPSLAGYNEQFF